These 23 T cell receptor beta chains share one sample of origin, sequenced in a study of tumor-infiltrating lymphocytes in primary liver carcinoma. Production of TCR beta cDNA used roughly 0.55 ug total RNA together with a constant-region primer. The TCR beta library was amplified through three nested multiplex PCR rounds in a modified ARM-PCR procedure. Investigators reported that the first two PCR rounds, at around 11 cycles each, used TRBV1-TRBV30 forward primers with a C-beta reverse primer. TCRdb re-analysed the multiplex PCR reads in MiXCR, keeping a single row per CDR3 protein. Altogether around 29,000 distinct CDR3 sequences are present, less than 75% being singletons, with the ten largest covering 25% to 40%. Starting material for RNA and DNA co-extraction consisted of about 20-32 mg of unsorted bulk tissue. The specimen was liver tumor tissue from sampling region 3. The subset denotes: tumor region T3, left-lateral pole. All receptors derive from a woman aged 25 to 39 with primary liver carcinoma and hepatitis B virus infection.

CDR3 in DNA: TGTGCCAGCAGCTTGAGGCGGATGACTAGCGGGAGACCCTACGAGCAGTACTTC. Its translation is CASSLRRMTSGRPYEQYF. This chain connects TRBV11-1 to TRBJ2-7; 12 bases map to TRBD2. The germline CDR1 and CDR2 sequences are SGHAT and FQDESV (reference sequence). V lost 3 bases to trimming and J lost 2 bases; unmatched junction nucleotides: 11. This CDR3 has 18 residues.

Concerning this clonotype itself: At one boundary the junction diverges from the germline segment, which might be a read error. The V and J genes are TRBV4-3 and TRBJ2-1; 11 bases agree with TRBD2. This CDR3 has 17 amino acids. The germline V gene encodes CDR1 LGHNA and CDR2 YSLEER. CDR3 region: CTSSPNGGLAGGSELFF. The CDR3 DNA is TGCACCAGCAGCCCTAATGGCGGGCTAGCGGGAGGAAGTGAGCTGTTCTTC.

On this clonotype: The junction and the germline gene differ at one end; a read error may be behind it. The V gene is TRBV11-3, the J gene TRBJ2-2; D is perhaps TRBD1 or TRBD2 (5 bases each). This CDR3 is 14 amino acids long. From germline, CDR1 is SGHNT and CDR2 YENEEA. CDR3: CASSFNRNTGELLF. In DNA form, the CDR3 reads TGTGCCAGCAGCTTTAACAGGAACACCGGGGAGCTGCTTTTT. The complete variable domain, with remaining parts taken from reference TRBV11-3 and TRBJ2-2, reads EAGVVQSPRYKIIEKKQPVAFWCNPISGHNTLYWYLQNLGQGPELLIRYENEEAVDDSQLPKDRFSAERLKGVDSTLKIQPAELGDSAVYLCASSFNRNTGELLFGEGSRLTVL.

Relative to its sample, this clonotype is medium-sized. The V gene is TRBV5-5, the J gene TRBJ1-1; D ambiguous. Trimming removed 6 bases at V and 0 bases at J, with 9 bases between. The CDR3 consists of 13 residues. Germline CDR1 and CDR2: SGHKS and YYEKEE (reference sequence). For the CDR3, the DNA is TGTGCCAGCATCTTAGACTTGAACACTGAAGCTTTCTTT. It encodes CASILDLNTEAFF.

About this clonotype: The conserved phenylalanine or tryptophan normally closing the CDR3 is absent here, so this likely arose from a read error. The limits of the CDR3 on the DNA are not certain, so only TCRdb's listed CDR3 is given. The rearrangement links TRBV25-1 to TRBJ1-1; the table's D call, TRBD1, was not checked against the DNA. 14 amino acids form the CDR3, both terminal residues included. CDR1 and CDR2 from the germline V gene are MGHDK and SYGVNS. CDR3 sequence reads: CASSEYIMGQRAFL.

About this clonotype: Since no conserved phenylalanine or tryptophan closes the CDR3, a read error is the likely cause. The DNA is omitted, as the CDR3 cannot be located on it reliably, and the CDR3 follows TCRdb's listing. The chain employs TRBV29-1 and TRBJ2-3; the listed D gene, TRBD2, was not tested against the DNA. Germline V CDR1 and CDR2: SQVTM, ANQGSEA. Counting both end residues, the CDR3 totals 16 amino acids. The CDR3 loop is CSASRTSGSRSDTQYI.

As concerns this clonotype: At one end, the junction sequence differs from germline, possibly due to a read error. This chain uses TRBV11-2 with TRBJ2-1, with D tentatively TRBD2 (6 bases). The CDR3 length is 16 residues. In germline, CDR1 is SGHAT, CDR2 FQNNGV. For the CDR3, the DNA is TGCGCCAGCAGCACCTCTCTAGAGGGAGGATACGATGAGCAGTTCTTC. Amino acids: CASSTSLEGGYDEQFF.

About this clonotype: The junction departs from germline at one end; a sequencing error may be responsible. This chain uses TRBV14 with TRBJ2-4; a possible D gene is TRBD2 (6 bases). The germline gives CDR1 SGHDN, CDR2 FVKESK. There are 15 residues in the CDR3. The CDR3 DNA follows: TGTGCTAGCAGCCAACGGGAGACGCCCAAAATCATTCAGTACTTC. Protein: CASSQRETPKIIQYF. Drawing the rest from reference TRBV14 and TRBJ2-4, the complete variable domain is EAGVTQFPSHSVIEKGQTVTLRCDPISGHDNLYWYRRVMGKEIKFLLHFVKESKQDESGMPNNRFLAERTGGTYSTLKVQPAELEDSGVYFCASSQRETPKIIQYFGAGTRLSVL.

In this sample, this clonotype turned up a few times. This may be a read error: a much more frequent sequence differs by one nucleotide. The chain has TRBV5-1 and TRBJ2-3; D may correspond to TRBD1 or TRBD2 (5 bases each). The CDR3 contains 14 residues. CDR1 and CDR2 from the germline V gene are SGHRS and YFSETQ. This chain's CDR3 is CASSLAREPDAQYF. The CDR3 DNA is TGCGCCAGCAGCTTGGCCAGGGAGCCAGATGCGCAGTATTTT.

A word on this clonotype: The germline gene is not matched at one end of the junction; a read error may be the cause. This rearrangement joins TRBV11-2 to TRBJ2-1, with 7 positions matching TRBD2. The CDR3 contains 17 residues. Germline V gene sequence: CDR1 SGHAT, CDR2 FQNNGV. CDR3 residues: CDSSPFPSPTAGDEQFF. The CDR3, as DNA: TGTGACAGCAGCCCCTTCCCCTCCCCGACCGCGGGGGATGAGCAGTTCTTC.

The J gene is TRBJ2-1, the V gene TRBV12-3 or TRBV12-4; TRBD2 matches 11 bases. The CDR3 has 15 amino acids. The ends lost 6 bases at V and 13 bases at J; junction bases unmatched: 14. DNA for the CDR3: TGTGCCAGCAGCCTGTCGGGGACTAGCGGAGTTGAACAGTTCTTC. It yields the protein CASSLSGTSGVEQFF.

A remark on this clonotype: This may come from a read error, since a much larger clone is one base off. This rearrangement joins TRBV11-2 to TRBJ1-2; perhaps TRBD1 as D (6 bases). CDR1 and CDR2 (germline): SGHAT, FQNNGV. The CDR3 is made up of 15 amino acids. With 1 base removed from V and 0 bases from J, the gap between germline ends came to 9 bases. CDR3 DNA sequence: TGTGCCAGCAGCTTAGGGGCAGGGGCTAACTATGGCTACACCTTC. This encodes CASSLGAGANYGYTF.

Note on this clonotype: The junction departs from the called germline gene at one end, perhaps through a read error. The DNA for the CDR3 is TGTACCAGCAGTTACCGAGACAATCAGCCCCAGCACTTT. Translating gives CTSSYRDNQPQHF. This chain links TRBV6-2 or TRBV6-3 with TRBJ1-5; no reliable D call. The CDR3 covers 13 residues. CDR1 is MNHEY and CDR2 is SVGEGT in the germline V gene.

In this sample, this clonotype turned up once. At one of its ends the junction is not consistent with the germline gene, which may arise from a read error. The rearrangement links TRBV4-3 to TRBJ2-1, with a tentative D call TRBD2 (6 bases). This CDR3 is 14 amino acids long. Germline values: CDR1 LGHNA, CDR2 YSLEER. The CDR3 coding sequence is TGCGCCAGCAACCAAGATTCCCCGACTAGTTCCCAGTTCTTC. Residues: CASNQDSPTSSQFF.

This clonotype was found many times. The rearrangement uses TRBV11-2 and TRBJ2-7, with 10 bases that match TRBD2. The V gene's germline CDR1 is SGHAT and CDR2 FQNNGV. V gave up 0 bases and J gave up 9 bases; unmatched junction bases: 8. This CDR3 comprises 15 residues. Here the CDR3 DNA reads TGTGCCAGCAGCTTAGAGAGGGGGGGACTAGCGATGCAGTACTTC. Translating it yields CASSLERGGLAMQYF.

The chain employs TRBV11-2 and TRBJ1-1; 12 nucleotides agree with TRBD1. The CDR3 has 20 amino acids. The germline CDR1 and CDR2 sequences are SGHAT and FQNNGV. DNA of the CDR3: TGTTCAAGCAGCGCTCGGGACAGGGGGCGCAAGAGGTGGAGTAAGACTGAAGCTTTCTTT. Translated, it gives CSSSARDRGRKRWSKTEAFF.

As regards this clonotype: Its ends do not fully match the called genes, so a read error is possible. The genes are TRBV4-3 and TRBJ2-1; 7 nucleotides agree with TRBD2. This CDR3 is built from 16 residues. CDR1 and CDR2 (germline): LGHNA, YSLEER. CDR3 loop: CASSQDWDYAYSGQFF. CDR3 bases: TGTGCCAGCAGCCAAGATTGGGACTACGCCTACAGTGGGCAGTTCTTC.

This clonotype was observed a single time. The conserved phenylalanine or tryptophan is not found at the CDR3 terminus, so this likely reflects a read error. It is unclear where the CDR3 begins or ends on the DNA, so no DNA is shown, and the CDR3 is as TCRdb lists it. This chain connects TRBV11-1 to TRBJ2-7; TRBD2 reflects the table's D call only, with no check against the DNA. The CDR3 is 13 amino acids long, termini counted. Germline values: CDR1 SGHAT, CDR2 FQDESV (reference sequence). The CDR3 region is CASRLGYLRERYI.

J is TRBJ1-2 and V is TRBV6-1; no reliable D call. The germline V gene has CDR1 MNHNS and CDR2 SASEGT. This CDR3 contains 18 residues. The CDR3: CVGSERFLILRSNYGYTF. The CDR3 region has the DNA TGTGTCGGCAGTGAACGGTTCCTGATCCTTAGATCTAACTATGGCTACACCTTC.

With respect to this clonotype: At one end, the junction sequence differs from germline, possibly due to a read error. This chain links TRBV6-5 with TRBJ1-2; D unclear. CDR3 length: 15 amino acids. Per the germline V gene, CDR1 is MNHEY and CDR2 is SVGAGI. The CDR3 sequence is CASGYPALRGYGHTF. DNA for the CDR3: TGTGCCAGCGGTTACCCGGCCCTGCGGGGTTATGGCCACACCTTC.

With respect to this clonotype: Compared with germline, one end of the junction differs, possibly owing to a read error. The genes are TRBV7-9 and TRBJ1-1; no definite D call. The germline V gene encodes CDR1 SEHNR and CDR2 FQNEAQ (reference sequence). The CDR3 has 11 amino acids. This CDR3 reads CASSLYYETFF. CDR3 DNA sequence: TGTGCCAGCAGCTTATACTATGAAACTTTCTTT.

This clonotype showed up just once. At one boundary the junction diverges from the germline segment, which might be a read error. This sequence joins TRBV6-5 and TRBJ2-6; D possibly corresponds to TRBD1 (5 bases). Germline V lookup: CDR1 MNHEY, CDR2 SVGAGI. The CDR3 totals 15 residues. In DNA form, the CDR3 reads TGTGCCTGCAGTTTAGACGGGTCTGGGGCCAACATCCTGACTTTC. Translated: CACSLDGSGANILTF.

Comments on this clonotype: A read error may produce the germline difference seen at one junction end. J is TRBJ2-3 and V is TRBV11-2; the match to TRBD1 covers 9 bases. Germline assignment: CDR1 SGHAT and CDR2 FQNNGV. This CDR3 spans 14 amino acids. CDR3 sequence: CPSSARQGGDTQYF. In DNA, the CDR3 is TGTCCCAGCAGCGCACGACAGGGGGGGGATACGCAGTATTTT.